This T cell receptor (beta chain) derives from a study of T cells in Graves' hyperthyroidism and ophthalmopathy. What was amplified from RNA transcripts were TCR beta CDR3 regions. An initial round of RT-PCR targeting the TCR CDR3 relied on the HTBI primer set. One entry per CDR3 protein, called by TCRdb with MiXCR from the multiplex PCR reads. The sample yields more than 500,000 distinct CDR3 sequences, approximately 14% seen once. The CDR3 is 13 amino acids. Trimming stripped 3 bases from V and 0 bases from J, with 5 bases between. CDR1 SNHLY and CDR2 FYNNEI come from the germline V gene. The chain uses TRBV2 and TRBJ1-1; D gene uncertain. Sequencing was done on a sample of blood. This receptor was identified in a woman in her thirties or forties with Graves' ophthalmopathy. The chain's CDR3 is CASSDTMNTEAFF. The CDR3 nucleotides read TGTGCCAGCAGTGACACGATGAACACTGAAGCTTTCTTT.